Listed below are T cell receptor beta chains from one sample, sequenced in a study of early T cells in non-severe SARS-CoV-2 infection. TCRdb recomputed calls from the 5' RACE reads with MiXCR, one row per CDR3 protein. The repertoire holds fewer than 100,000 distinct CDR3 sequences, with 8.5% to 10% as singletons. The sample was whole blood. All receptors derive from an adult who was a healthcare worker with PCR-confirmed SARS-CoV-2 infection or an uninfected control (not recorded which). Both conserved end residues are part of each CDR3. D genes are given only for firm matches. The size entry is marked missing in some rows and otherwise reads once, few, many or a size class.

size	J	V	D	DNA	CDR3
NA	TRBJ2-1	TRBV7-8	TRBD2	TGTGCCAGCAGCTTAGATACTAGCGGGAGGGCCATTATCAATGAGCAGTTCTTC	CASSLDTSGRAIINEQFF
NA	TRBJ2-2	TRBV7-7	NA	TGTGCCAGCAGCAAGACGAGCGAATACACCGGGGAGCTGTTTTTT	CASSKTSEYTGELFF
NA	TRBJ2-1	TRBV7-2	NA	TGTGCCAGCAGCGCGGGGCTAGCTAAAAACAATGAGCAGTTCTTC	CASSAGLAKNNEQFF
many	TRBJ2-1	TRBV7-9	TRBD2	TGTGCCAGCAGTTCGGGAGGCCTCTCCTACAATGAGCAGTTCTTC	CASSSGGLSYNEQFF
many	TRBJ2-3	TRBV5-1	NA	TGCGCCAGCAGCTTGGCCCCCTCTAGGCTCGGCACAGATACGCAGTATTTT	CASSLAPSRLGTDTQYF
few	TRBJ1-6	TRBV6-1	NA	TGTGCCAGCAGTGAAGCGCACCCCAGGGGTAATTCACCCCTCCACTTT	CASSEAHPRGNSPLHF
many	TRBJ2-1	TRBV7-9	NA	TGTGCCAGCAGTCAAAGCTATGAGCAGTTCTTC	CASSQSYEQFF
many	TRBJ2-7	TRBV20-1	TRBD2	TGCAGTGCCAGTCTAGCGGGTCCCACCTACGAGCAGTACTTC	CSASLAGPTYEQYF
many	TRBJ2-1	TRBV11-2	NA	TGTGCCAGCAGCTTGGCCTGGCGCGGGAATGAGCAGTTCTTC	CASSLAWRGNEQFF
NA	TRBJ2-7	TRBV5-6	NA	TGTGCCAGCAGCCGGATGGGGGTGTTCTACGAGCAGTACTTC	CASSRMGVFYEQYF
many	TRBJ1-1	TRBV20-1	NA	TGCAGTGCTAGGAACACAGCACTTACAGCTTTCTTT	CSARNTALTAFF
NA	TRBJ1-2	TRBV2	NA	TGTGCCAGCAGCGAAAGCCAAAACTATGGCTACACCTTC	CASSESQNYGYTF
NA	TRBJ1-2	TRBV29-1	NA	TGCAGCGTTGAAGATATACAGACCTATGGCTACACCTTC	CSVEDIQTYGYTF
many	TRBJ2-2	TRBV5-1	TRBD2	TGCGCCAGCAGAACCGGGACTAGCGGGATTCGATTGGCGGGCGGGGAGCTGTTTTTT	CASRTGTSGIRLAGGELFF
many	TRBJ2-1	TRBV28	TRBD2	TGTGCCAGCAGAGGTCCCGGGGGGAGCTCCTACAATGAGCAGTTCTTC	CASRGPGGSSYNEQFF
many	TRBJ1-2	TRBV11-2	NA	TGTGCCAGCAGCCACGGGACAACTAACTATGGCTACACCTTC	CASSHGTTNYGYTF
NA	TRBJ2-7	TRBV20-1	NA	TGCAGTGCTACTCCCCGGGACAAAGTTTCCTACGAGCAGTACTTC	CSATPRDKVSYEQYF